The 4 T cell receptor delta chains below were found in one sample sequenced in a study of gamma-delta chains in newborns, infants, children. TCRdb redid the clone calls on the reads with CATT. The table shows fewer than 12,000 delta-chain clones, with 9% to 10% occurring only once. The sequenced sample was blood. Receptors were obtained from a child who was a newborn, infant or young child, either healthy, febrile or measles-vaccinated (not recorded which).

About this clone: The TCRdb record carries a much larger clone's protein, which differs from this DNA's translation at residue 13; a read error is the likely cause, and the protein listed here is the DNA translation. The V and J genes are TRDV2 and TRDJ3, with 12 positions matching TRDD3. Germline V gene data show CDR1 as GEAIGNYY and CDR2 as EKD. The CDR3 consists of 19 residues. CDR3 sequence: CACDNVLGDTAWGTRQMFF. In nucleotides, the CDR3 is TGTGCCTGTGACAACGTACTGGGGGATACTGCCTGGGGCACCCGACAGATGTTTTTC.

About this clone: This may arise from a read error, as a much more abundant clone is one base away. Other DNA sequences of this sample code for an identical CDR3. The chain joins TRDV2 to TRDJ3; 7 bases align to TRDD3. This CDR3 comprises 21 residues. CDR1 is GEAIGNYY and CDR2 is EKD in the germline V gene. The CDR3 sequence: CACDTVGTVTGESWDTRQMFF. The CDR3 region has the DNA TGCGCCTGTGACACTGTAGGGACGGTAACTGGGGAGTCCTGGGACACCCGACAGATGTTTTTC.

This clone was counted between two and nine times. The V and J genes are TRDV2 and TRDJ3, with TRDD3 matching 13 bases. The V gene end was trimmed by 0 bases and the J gene end by 1 base; junction bases not matched to a gene: 5. CDR3 size: 20 residues. Germline V lookup: CDR1 GEAIGNYY, CDR2 EKD. The CDR3 DNA is TGTGCCTGTGACACCGTACTGGGGGATACGGAGTCCTGGGACACCCGACAGATGTTTTTC. The encoded protein is CACDTVLGDTESWDTRQMFF.

This rearrangement joins TRDV2 to TRDJ3; 11 bases line up with TRDD3. Germline assignment: CDR1 GEAIGNYY and CDR2 EKD. This CDR3 has 22 amino acids. With V trimmed by 0 bases and J by 0 bases, 12 bases remained unmatched. The CDR3 DNA reads as TGTGCCTGTGACACCCTCTCTACCCTGGGGGATACTAGCTCCTGGGACACCCGACAGATGTTTTTC. Its protein is CACDTLSTLGDTSSWDTRQMFF.